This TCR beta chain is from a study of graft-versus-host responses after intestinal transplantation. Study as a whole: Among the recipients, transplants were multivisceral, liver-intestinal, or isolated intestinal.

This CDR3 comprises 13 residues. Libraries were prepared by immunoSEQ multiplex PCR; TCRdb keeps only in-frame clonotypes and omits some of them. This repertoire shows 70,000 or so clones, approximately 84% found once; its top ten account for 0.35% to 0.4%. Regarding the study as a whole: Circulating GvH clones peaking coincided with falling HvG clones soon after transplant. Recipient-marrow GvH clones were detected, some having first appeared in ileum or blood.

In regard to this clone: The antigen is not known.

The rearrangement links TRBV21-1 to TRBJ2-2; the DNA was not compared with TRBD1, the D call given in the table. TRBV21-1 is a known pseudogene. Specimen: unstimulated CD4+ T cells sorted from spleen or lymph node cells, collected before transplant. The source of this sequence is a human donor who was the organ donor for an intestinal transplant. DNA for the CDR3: TGTGCCAGCAGCAAACAGGGGATCGAGGAGCTGTTTTTT. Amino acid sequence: CASSKQGIEELFF.